The 30 T cell receptor beta chains reported below all come from one sample, sequenced in a study of T cell responses to AZD1222 COVID-19 vaccine. Repertoires were generated with immunoSEQ multiplex PCR, while TCRdb's copy carries only in-frame clones and drops some. The table lists about 140,000 clones. Sequenced input: peripheral blood. These receptors originate from an adult in good health.

The chain is built from TRBV7-2 and TRBJ2-1; 10 bases map to TRBD1. V gave up 3 bases and J gave up 9 bases; unmatched junction bases: 11. Germline-derived CDR1 and CDR2 are SGHTA and FQGNSA. CDR3 length: 16 amino acids. CDR3 DNA: TGTGCCAGCAGCTTCGGGACAGGGGTCGACCATGCTGAGCAGTTCTTC. The encoded protein is CASSFGTGVDHAEQFF.

The chain employs TRBV7-9 and TRBJ1-1; possibly TRBD1 for D (6 bases). V shed 4 bases and J shed 1 base, with 19 bases lying between them. Germline V gene sequence: CDR1 SEHNR, CDR2 FQNEAQ (reference sequence). The CDR3 sequence is 17 residues long. The CDR3 reads CASSSRRVGGGNTEAFF. For the CDR3, the DNA is TGTGCCAGCAGCTCCAGACGTGTTGGGGGCGGGAACACTGAAGCTTTCTTT.

The chain has TRBV11-2 and TRBJ2-3; 9 bases align to TRBD2. The junction had 4 bases not matched to a gene; V was cut back by 1 base and J by 2 bases. The CDR3 contains 16 residues. CDR1 SGHAT and CDR2 FQNNGV come from the germline V gene. The CDR3 here is CASSLGAGGLTDTQYF. The DNA of the CDR3 is TGTGCCAGCAGCTTAGGTGCGGGGGGGCTCACAGATACGCAGTATTTT. The whole variable domain, remainder taken from reference TRBV11-2 and TRBJ2-3, is EAGVAQSPRYKIIEKRQSVAFWCNPISGHATLYWYQQILGQGPKLLIQFQNNGVVDDSQLPKDRFSAERLKGVDSTLKIQPAKLEDSAVYLCASSLGAGGLTDTQYFGPGTRLTVL.

The chain employs TRBV12-3 or TRBV12-4 and TRBJ1-1; D not resolved. The CDR3 runs to 13 residues. V lost 2 bases and J lost 1, with 5 bases in between. Here the CDR3 reads CASSLSGNTEAFF. DNA of the CDR3: TGTGCCAGCAGTTTATCAGGGAACACTGAAGCTTTCTTT.

This chain connects TRBV10-1 to TRBJ2-2; TRBD2 matches at 8 bases. CDR1 is WNHNN and CDR2 is SYGVQD in the germline V gene (reference sequence). V was clipped by 2 bases and J by 1 base; unmatched bases: 6. This CDR3 is built from 17 residues. As DNA, the CDR3 is TGCGCCAGCAGTGAGCGGGGGGGCATGTGGAACACCGGGGAGCTGTTTTTT. Its translation is CASSERGGMWNTGELFF.

The CDR3 reads CSASARGRLGNQPQHF. CDR3 nucleotides: TGCAGTGCTAGTGCCAGGGGGCGCTTGGGCAATCAGCCCCAGCATTTT. The rearrangement joins TRBV20-1 to TRBJ1-5; 8 bases match TRBD1. The CDR3 is made up of 16 amino acids. CDR1 DFQATT and CDR2 SNEGSKA come from the germline V gene (reference sequence). V was clipped by 3 bases and J by 2 bases; unmatched bases: 9.

This rearrangement joins TRBV19 to TRBJ1-2; 10 bases fit TRBD1. CDR3 length: 15 amino acids. The germline V gene has CDR1 LNHDA and CDR2 SQIVND (reference sequence). Trimming at V came to 5 bases and at J to 2 bases, leaving 5 bases not matched to a gene. CDR3 sequence: CASSPRQGANYGYTF. The CDR3 DNA sequence: TGTGCCAGTAGTCCGCGACAGGGGGCAAACTATGGCTACACCTTC.

The CDR3 loop reads CASSRRSGGVYTDTQYF. The CDR3 region has the DNA TGTGCCAGCTCACGGCGGAGCGGGGGGGTTTACACAGATACGCAGTATTTT. The chain carries TRBV18 and TRBJ2-3; 10 nucleotides align to TRBD2. From germline, CDR1 is KGHSH and CDR2 LQKENI. Trimming removed 4 bases from V and 2 bases from J; junction bases left unmatched: 9. CDR3 size: 17 residues.

The chain is built from TRBV27 and TRBJ1-6; possibly TRBD1 for D (5 bases). The germline gives CDR1 MNHEY, CDR2 SMNVEV (reference sequence). The V and J ends lost 0 bases and 7 bases respectively, with 10 bases between them. The CDR3 spans 15 residues. Written as DNA, the CDR3 is TGTGCCAGCAGTTTATCGGGACGTCGAAATTCACCCCTCCACTTT. Amino acid sequence: CASSLSGRRNSPLHF.

The chain carries TRBV23-1 and TRBJ1-5; D possibly corresponds to TRBD1 (5 bases). TRBV23-1 is known as an ORF, though its function is uncertain. The CDR3 loop spans 16 amino acids. The V gene lost 1 base and the J gene lost 2 bases, with 12 bases spanning the gap. The CDR3 loop is CASSQWGRAGNQPQHF. Written as DNA, the CDR3 is TGCGCCAGCAGTCAATGGGGCAGGGCCGGCAATCAGCCCCAGCATTTT.

The chain combines TRBV6-5 with TRBJ1-5; unclear D gene. Germline assignment: CDR1 MNHEY and CDR2 SVGAGI. The CDR3 totals 15 residues. The germline V and J ends were trimmed by 5 bases and 5 bases, with 16 bases remaining between them. The CDR3 bases are TGTGCCAGCAGTAACGGTGGTGGGCAGGATCAGCCCCAGCATTTT. This translates into CASSNGGGQDQPQHF.

CDR3 loop: CASSPNAGMPYEQYF. CDR3 DNA: TGTGCCAGCAGCCCGAACGCGGGTATGCCCTACGAGCAGTACTTC. The V and J genes are TRBV5-4 and TRBJ2-7; D is perhaps TRBD2 (5 bases). CDR1 and CDR2 (germline): SGHNT, YYREEE (reference sequence). The V and J ends lost 4 bases and 2 bases respectively, with 16 bases between them. There are 15 residues in the CDR3.

The chain couples TRBV2 to TRBJ1-5; TRBD1 agrees at 10 bases. Germline V gene sequence: CDR1 SNHLY, CDR2 FYNNEI. This CDR3 is 13 amino acids long. J lost 6 bases, V lost 8 bases, and 4 bases had no gene match. The CDR3 bases are TGTGCCAGCGACAGGGGGCTTGGTCAGCCCCAGCATTTT. Protein: CASDRGLGQPQHF.

The chain has TRBV4-2 and TRBJ1-1; perhaps TRBD1 as D (5 bases). V was pared by 1 base and J by 3 bases, with 18 bases between. This CDR3 has 17 residues. Germline CDR1 reads LGHNA; CDR2 reads YNFKEQ. The DNA of the CDR3 is TGTGCCAGCAGCCAAGGCACCCCTGGGGACGGGGACACTGAAGCTTTCTTT. Protein product: CASSQGTPGDGDTEAFF.

The rearrangement joins TRBV19 to TRBJ2-6; D remains unclear. In germline, CDR1 is LNHDA, CDR2 SQIVND (reference sequence). V lost 3 bases to trimming and J lost 2 bases, with 8 bases between them. The CDR3 is 15 amino acids. In DNA, the CDR3 is TGTGCCAGTAGTATCGGTCAGGCTGGGGCCAACGTCCTGACTTTC. Translated, it gives CASSIGQAGANVLTF.

This rearrangement joins TRBV2 to TRBJ1-2; 9 bases map to TRBD1. The V gene end was trimmed by 5 bases and the J gene end by 6 bases; junction bases not matched to a gene: 4. Germline V gene lookup returns CDR1 SNHLY and CDR2 FYNNEI. The CDR3 consists of 13 residues. The CDR3 here is CASSLQGADGYTF. CDR3 sequence (DNA): TGTGCCAGCAGTCTACAGGGGGCAGATGGCTACACCTTC.

On this clone: At one end, the junction sequence differs from germline, possibly due to a read error. The CDR3 nucleotides read TGTGCCAGCAGCCAAGATTGGTTTCGGGAGGTGCACTTC. Residues: CASSQDWFREVHF. The J gene is TRBJ2-7, the V gene TRBV14; 7 bases fit TRBD2. The CDR3 covers 13 residues. Per germline, CDR1 SGHDN and CDR2 FVKESK.

The chain joins TRBV28 to TRBJ1-1; D unclear. The CDR3 consists of 17 residues. CDR1 is MDHEN and CDR2 is SYDVKM in the germline V gene. Deletions cut 6 bases from V and 3 bases from J, with 23 bases between. CDR3 in DNA: TGTGCCAGCAGCCCCGCCCTTGGAGGGCGAGGCGACACTGAAGCTTTCTTT. Translated, it gives CASSPALGGRGDTEAFF.

V usage is TRBV30 and J usage is TRBJ2-2, with D unresolved. The CDR3 has 12 residues. CDR1 and CDR2 (germline): GTSNPN, SVGIG (reference sequence). The germline V and J ends were trimmed by 1 base and 7 bases, with 7 bases remaining between them. The DNA for the CDR3 is TGTGCCTGGAGTGGCCCTGGCGGGGAGCTGTTTTTT. This translates into CAWSGPGGELFF.

J is TRBJ2-1 and V is TRBV28; D is ambiguous. Germline V gives CDR1 MDHEN, CDR2 SYDVKM. The CDR3 runs 14 residues. V was trimmed by 7 bases and J by 6 bases, leaving 16 bases between them. Written as DNA, the CDR3 is TGTGCCAGCACCCCCCCGATCGCCCCCAATGAGCAGTTCTTC. Its protein product is CASTPPIAPNEQFF.

The rearrangement uses TRBV5-1 and TRBJ2-7; possible D gene TRBD2, 6 bases. Germline V gene sequence: CDR1 SGHRS, CDR2 YFSETQ. The ends were cut back, 7 bases at V and 5 bases at J, with 19 bases in the middle. CDR3 length: 14 residues. CDR3 residues: CASPTEGLRHEQYF. The CDR3, as DNA: TGCGCCAGCCCTACGGAGGGGTTGAGACACGAGCAGTACTTC.

CDR3 amino acids: CAWAQGAGEQFF. As DNA, the CDR3 is TGTGCCTGGGCTCAGGGGGCCGGTGAGCAGTTCTTC. This rearrangement joins TRBV30 to TRBJ2-1; 8 nucleotides line up with TRBD1. The CDR3 length is 12 residues. Trimming cost V 5 bases and J 9 bases; bases outside gene matches: 6. Germline CDR1 reads GTSNPN; CDR2 reads SVGIG (reference sequence).

The chain uses TRBV15 and TRBJ2-1; TRBD2 matches 7 bases. Trimming removed 1 base from V and 5 bases from J; junction bases left unmatched: 8. The V gene's germline CDR1 is LNHNV and CDR2 YYDKDF (reference sequence). This CDR3 comprises 16 residues. The DNA of the CDR3 is TGTGCCACCAGCAGAGCTCGGGGGGAACGAGACAATGAGCAGTTCTTC. Its protein is CATSRARGERDNEQFF.

V usage is TRBV5-4 and J usage is TRBJ1-1; D is ambiguous. The CDR3 runs 13 residues. The germline gives CDR1 SGHNT, CDR2 YYREEE (reference sequence). Deletions cut 3 bases from V and 2 bases from J, with 8 bases between. The CDR3 sequence is CASSWKGNTEAFF. CDR3 nucleotide sequence: TGTGCCAGCAGCTGGAAGGGAAACACTGAAGCTTTCTTT.

The rearrangement joins TRBV5-4 to TRBJ2-5; 9 bases match TRBD2. This CDR3 is built from 16 residues. The V gene end was trimmed by 0 bases and the J gene end by 1 base; junction bases not matched to a gene: 4. Germline CDR1 SGHNT, CDR2 YYREEE (reference sequence). CDR3 nucleotides: TGTGCCAGCAGCTTGGAGGTTAGCGGGGGCCAAGAGACCCAGTACTTC. Its translation: CASSLEVSGGQETQYF.

The chain is built from TRBV5-4 and TRBJ2-2, with 9 bases aligning to TRBD1. From germline, CDR1 is SGHNT and CDR2 YYREEE (reference sequence). The CDR3 covers 15 residues. After removal of 4 bases from V and 2 bases from J, the junction contained 3 bases not matched to a gene. The CDR3 bases are TGTGCCAGCAGCGGGGGACAGGGTAACACCGGGGAGCTGTTTTTT. It encodes CASSGGQGNTGELFF.

This chain uses TRBV10-3 with TRBJ2-2, with no clear D. V was clipped by 6 bases and J by 1 base, with 3 bases between them. This CDR3 is built from 12 residues. CDR1 and CDR2 (germline): ENHRY, SYGVKD. DNA for the CDR3: TGTGCCATCAGACAGAACACCGGGGAGCTGTTTTTT. It translates to CAIRQNTGELFF.

The chain uses TRBV28 and TRBJ1-5; 9 bases are a match to TRBD1. CDR3 length equals 11 residues. Germline values: CDR1 MDHEN, CDR2 SYDVKM. J was trimmed by 16 bases and V by 4 bases; bases with no gene match: 5. This chain's CDR3 is CASSYRGQGHF. Here the CDR3 DNA reads TGTGCCAGCAGTTATAGGGGACAGGGCCATTTT.

The V and J genes are TRBV7-9 and TRBJ2-5, with 11 bases aligning to TRBD1. V lost 5 bases to trimming and J lost 5 bases; unmatched junction nucleotides: 10. This CDR3 is 16 amino acids long. Germline loops: CDR1 SEHNR, CDR2 FQNEAQ (reference sequence). The CDR3 nucleotides are TGTGCCAGCAGCCCAGGACAGGGGGCTGAGAGGGAGACCCAGTACTTC. Translation gives CASSPGQGAERETQYF.

V is TRBV10-3 and J is TRBJ1-3, with a weak D call TRBD1 (6 bases). Trimming shortened V by 1 base and J by 2 bases, and 6 bases separated the two germline ends. From germline, CDR1 is ENHRY and CDR2 SYGVKD. This CDR3 is built from 14 residues. CDR3 coding DNA: TGTGCCATCAGTGAGTGGGGGCCTGGAAACACCATATATTTT. Its protein is CAISEWGPGNTIYF.